This entry lists 24 T cell receptor beta chains sequenced from one sample in a study of CD4 T cells in relation to SARS-CoV-2 and coronaviruses. CD4+ T cells from unexposed donors were obtained before the COVID-19 pandemic (2011-2018). The cells were cultured for under twelve days before CD4+ T cells were isolated. Libraries were prepared by immunoSEQ multiplex PCR; TCRdb keeps only in-frame clonotypes and omits some of them. The sample includes more than 20,000 clones, over 75% of them seen just once. No antigen has been assigned to these receptors. The sequenced material came from CD4+ T cells from PBMCs, cultured in vitro. Receptors were obtained from a human donor in good health.

The V call is TRBV7-9, the J call TRBJ2-2, with 8 positions matching TRBD2. Germline-derived CDR1 and CDR2 are SEHNR and FQNEAQ (reference sequence). The CDR3 covers 15 residues. V lost 4 bases and J lost 4; bases outside the gene matches: 5. CDR3 protein: CASSSGLAGTGELFF. The CDR3 DNA reads as TGTGCCAGCAGCTCAGGGCTAGCGGGCACCGGGGAGCTGTTTTTT.

The rearrangement joins TRBV5-1 to TRBJ2-3; D unresolved. The germline gives CDR1 SGHRS, CDR2 YFSETQ. Trimming shortened V by 4 bases and J by 0 bases, and 15 bases separated the two germline ends. This CDR3 region has 16 residues. The CDR3 DNA reads as TGCGCCAGCAGCCCTGACCCAGTCGCTAGCACAGATACGCAGTATTTT. It is translated as CASSPDPVASTDTQYF.

The V and J genes are TRBV5-6 and TRBJ2-7, with TRBD2 as a possible D gene (6 bases). The germline V and J ends were trimmed by 3 bases and 1 base, with 11 bases remaining between them. CDR1 is SGHDT, CDR2 YYEEEE, per germline. The CDR3 covers 14 residues. CDR3 sequence (DNA): TGTGCCAGCAGCTCCTATGGGACTTCCTACGAGCAGTACTTC. Amino acid sequence: CASSSYGTSYEQYF.

The rearrangement uses TRBV11-3 and TRBJ1-1; 7 bases match TRBD1. CDR3 size: 18 residues. J lost 4 bases, V lost 2 bases, and 16 bases had no gene match. CDR1 and CDR2 from the germline V gene are SGHNT and YENEEA. This CDR3 reads CASSLLFIRGARFTEAFF. The CDR3, as DNA: TGTGCCAGCAGCTTATTGTTCATCAGGGGGGCGCGGTTCACTGAAGCTTTCTTT.

CDR3 nucleotide sequence: TGTGCCAGCAGCAAAGAAATCGCGGAGATGAACACTGAAGCTTTCTTT. Amino acids: CASSKEIAEMNTEAFF. This rearrangement joins TRBV21-1 to TRBJ1-1. TRBV21-1 is an annotated pseudogene. The CDR3 spans 16 residues.

The chain links TRBV29-1 to TRBJ1-1; 7 bases agree with TRBD1. Germline V lookup: CDR1 SQVTM, CDR2 ANQGSEA. V lost 6 bases to trimming and J lost 11 bases; unmatched junction nucleotides: 15. The CDR3 spans 13 residues. CDR3 protein: CSVLLRQGALAFF. In DNA, the CDR3 is TGCAGCGTCCTCCTTAGACAGGGAGCTTTGGCTTTCTTT.

The gene calls are TRBV12-3 or TRBV12-4 and TRBJ2-5; possibly TRBD2 for D (6 bases). The CDR3 is made up of 11 amino acids. The V and J ends lost 6 bases and 10 bases respectively, with 12 bases between them. DNA of the CDR3: TGTGCCAGCAGGAAATCCGGGGGCCAGTACTTC. This sequence encodes CASRKSGGQYF.

The chain carries TRBV10-1 and TRBJ1-1; the D is unclear. With 5 bases removed from V and 2 bases from J, the gap between germline ends came to 6 bases. Germline V gene sequence: CDR1 WNHNN, CDR2 SYGVQD (reference sequence). The CDR3 runs 12 residues. For the CDR3, the DNA is TGCGCCAGCAGTTCAGGAAACACTGAAGCTTTCTTT. It encodes CASSSGNTEAFF.

The chain carries TRBV15 and TRBJ2-5; TRBD1 might be the D (6 bases). Deletions cut 1 base from V and 4 bases from J, with 10 bases between. The CDR3 sequence is 14 residues long. Germline values: CDR1 LNHNV, CDR2 YYDKDF (reference sequence). CDR3 bases: TGTGCCACCAGCAGAGCGGGGACACTAGAGACCCAGTACTTC. As protein: CATSRAGTLETQYF. Full variable domain (rest looked up from reference TRBV15 and TRBJ2-5): DAMVIQNPRYQVTQFGKPVTLSCSQTLNHNVMYWYQQKSSQAPKLLFHYYDKDFNNEADTPDNFQSRRPNTSFCFLDIRSPGLGDTAMYLCATSRAGTLETQYFGPGTRLLVL.

The J gene is TRBJ2-2, the V gene TRBV18; TRBD2 aligns across 11 bases. This CDR3 is 18 amino acids long. Per the germline V gene, CDR1 is KGHSH and CDR2 is LQKENI. Trimming at V came to 3 bases and at J to 4 bases, leaving 10 bases not matched to a gene. The CDR3 protein is CASSPPRGLADPTGELFF. In DNA form, the CDR3 reads TGTGCCAGCTCACCTCCGAGGGGACTAGCGGATCCCACCGGGGAGCTGTTTTTT.

The rearrangement joins TRBV5-1 to TRBJ1-5, with unresolved D. This CDR3 spans 13 amino acids. V lost 1 base to trimming and J lost 5 bases, with 7 bases between them. The germline V gene encodes CDR1 SGHRS and CDR2 YFSETQ. Here the CDR3 reads CASSLSGYQPQHF. CDR3 DNA: TGCGCCAGCAGCTTGAGCGGGTATCAGCCCCAGCATTTT.

This rearrangement joins TRBV19 to TRBJ2-3; no clear D. Germline V CDR1 and CDR2: LNHDA, SQIVND (reference sequence). The V and J ends lost 3 bases and 1 base respectively, with 5 bases between them. This CDR3 is 13 amino acids long. CDR3 protein: CASSIQGTDTQYF. DNA of the CDR3: TGTGCCAGTAGTATCCAGGGCACAGATACGCAGTATTTT.

The V gene is TRBV2, the J gene TRBJ2-7; D gene ambiguous. V shed 3 bases and J shed 4 bases, with 4 bases lying between them. This CDR3 region has 11 residues. Germline loops: CDR1 SNHLY, CDR2 FYNNEI. The CDR3 sequence: CASSEAYEQYF. The CDR3 DNA follows: TGTGCCAGCAGTGAGGCGTACGAGCAGTACTTC. The full variable domain, its missing parts supplied by reference TRBV2 and TRBJ2-7, is EPEVTQTPSHQVTQMGQEVILRCVPISNHLYFYWYRQILGQKVEFLVSFYNNEISEKSEIFDDQFSVERPDGSNFTLKIRSTKLEDSAMYFCASSEAYEQYFGPGTRLTVT.

The genes are TRBV18 and TRBJ2-7; D may correspond to TRBD1 or TRBD2 (5 bases each). The germline V and J ends were trimmed by 1 base and 2 bases, with 9 bases remaining between them. The CDR3 contains 14 residues. Germline V gene data show CDR1 as KGHSH and CDR2 as LQKENI. CDR3 sequence (DNA): TGTGCCAGCTCACCACAGGGGACCCCCTACGAGCAGTACTTC. Translated, it gives CASSPQGTPYEQYF. The full variable domain, rest sourced from reference TRBV18 and TRBJ2-7, is NAGVMQNPRHLVRRRGQEARLRCSPMKGHSHVYWYRQLPEEGLKFMVYLQKENIIDESGMPKERFSAEFPKEGPSILRIQQVVRGDSAAYFCASSPQGTPYEQYFGPGTRLTVT.

This clone occurred once. The genes are TRBV7-8 and TRBJ1-1, with 8 bases identical to TRBD1. CDR3 size: 14 residues. The germline V gene encodes CDR1 SGHVS and CDR2 FQNEAQ. J was trimmed by 6 bases and V by 5 bases; bases with no gene match: 8. CDR3 residues: CASSPRQGRPEAFF. CDR3 coding DNA: TGTGCCAGCAGCCCACGACAGGGGAGGCCTGAAGCTTTCTTT.

The chain employs TRBV20-1 and TRBJ2-7, with unresolved D. V was shortened by 7 bases and J by 0 bases, with 7 bases between the two germline ends. The CDR3 runs to 11 residues. Germline CDR1 DFQATT, CDR2 SNEGSKA (reference sequence). The CDR3 DNA is TGCAGTGTTTGGGACTCCTACGAGCAGTACTTC. Protein: CSVWDSYEQYF.

The chain employs TRBV7-9 and TRBJ1-3; D not certain. The CDR3 runs to 11 residues. Trimming took off 7 bases at V and 7 bases at J, with 8 bases between the two ends. Germline V gene data show CDR1 as SEHNR and CDR2 as FQNEAQ (reference sequence). CDR3 residues: CASTLDNTIYF. The CDR3, as DNA: TGTGCCAGCACCCTTGACAACACCATATATTTT.

The rearrangement joins TRBV9 to TRBJ1-1; TRBD1 agrees at 8 bases. CDR1 SGDLS and CDR2 YYNGEE come from the germline V gene. With V trimmed by 3 bases and J by 10 bases, 11 bases remained unmatched. The CDR3 sequence is 14 residues long. CDR3 loop: CASSGRAGGYGAFF. The CDR3 DNA reads TGTGCCAGCAGCGGTCGGGCAGGGGGCTATGGAGCTTTCTTT.

This sequence joins TRBV5-1 and TRBJ1-5; 11 bases agree with TRBD1. V dropped 4 bases and J dropped 6; count of bases not matched to a gene: 6. CDR1 is SGHRS, CDR2 YFSETQ, per germline. The CDR3 length is 15 residues. The CDR3 is CASSMGQGEGQPQHF. The CDR3, as DNA: TGCGCCAGCAGCATGGGACAGGGGGAAGGTCAGCCCCAGCATTTT.

The chain uses TRBV19 and TRBJ1-4; D is perhaps TRBD1 (6 bases). The CDR3 extends over 13 amino acids. Trimming stripped 6 bases from V and 4 bases from J, with 9 bases between. Germline values: CDR1 LNHDA, CDR2 SQIVND (reference sequence). CDR3 region: CASRDSFNEKLFF. Here the CDR3 DNA reads TGTGCCAGTAGGGACAGCTTTAATGAAAAACTGTTTTTT.

The chain carries TRBV4-1 and TRBJ1-5; perhaps TRBD1 as D (6 bases). The CDR3 contains 15 residues. V was pared by 2 bases and J by 3 bases, with 11 bases between. CDR1 and CDR2 from the germline V gene are MGHRA and YSYEKL. In DNA, the CDR3 is TGCGCCAGCAGCCAACCGGACAGAGCCAATCAGCCCCAGCATTTT. This sequence encodes CASSQPDRANQPQHF.

This chain joins TRBV19 and TRBJ1-2; TRBD1 is a possible D gene (5 bases). Germline CDR1 and CDR2: LNHDA and SQIVND (reference sequence). The CDR3 sequence is 14 residues long. The V and J ends lost 3 bases and 6 bases respectively, with 14 bases between them. The CDR3 DNA follows: TGTGCCAGTAGTATTAAGGGGACTTCGGATGGCTACACCTTC. Encoded protein: CASSIKGTSDGYTF.

The chain uses TRBV11-2 and TRBJ2-5, with 8 positions matching TRBD2. From germline, CDR1 is SGHAT and CDR2 FQNNGV. After removal of 5 bases from V and 2 bases from J, the junction contained 10 bases not matched to a gene. The CDR3 is made up of 16 amino acids. The CDR3: CASSPTGGSLQETQYF. Here the CDR3 DNA reads TGTGCCAGCAGCCCTACGGGGGGGTCCCTACAAGAGACCCAGTACTTC.

The chain carries TRBV5-1 and TRBJ2-5; 14 bases agree with TRBD2. Germline assignment: CDR1 SGHRS and CDR2 YFSETQ. This CDR3 contains 18 residues. Germline trimming cut 0 bases from V and 1 base from J; bases unmatched to any gene: 5. The CDR3 protein is CASSLAGGTSGGQETQYF. The CDR3 bases are TGCGCCAGCAGCTTGGCGGGTGGGACTAGCGGGGGCCAAGAGACCCAGTACTTC.